This entry concerns a single T cell receptor (beta chain). The antigen it binds to is not known. No base-level quality is on record; no much larger clone is a single base apart. These data belong to a study of blood T cell repertoires in COVID-19 (dated by TCRdb to 2018 to 2020). About the study as a whole: Samples covering the acute and convalescent phases of COVID-19 were provided by collaborators in the United States, Italy and Spain. Where available, HLA class I and class II types were taken from metadata supplied by the sample provider and were not determined by assay-based typing. Samples came from the ongoing ImmuneRACE study (first 160 participants) plus 1,254 subjects from 6 global collaborators. The repertoires were released in a freely available public database meant as a resource for research on the immune response to SARS-CoV-2. The material from the prospective study consisted of cDNA or gDNA derived from T cells, B-cell-depleted T cells, or PBMCs. The sample metadata nearly always contained a de-identified subject ID, COVID-19 status, age in years and sex. Deeply sampled blood TCRbeta repertoires from subjects exposed to, actively infected with, or recovered from COVID-19 were included in the dataset.

TCRbeta CDR3 regions were amplified from genomic DNA using the immunoSEQ Assay, a bias-controlled multiplex PCR. From the authors' description of their analysis: Within the assay, amplification of reference gene primers was used to estimate how many nucleated cells each sample contained. Sequence reads were collapsed and filtered to measure the absolute abundance of every unique TCRbeta CDR3 rearrangement. For each sample, productive Simpson clonality was calculated by taking the square root of Simpson's diversity index across productive rearrangements. TCRdb stores this immuneACCESS table with in-frame sequences only. Part of the clones is absent; in the studies checked, under half of the shortfall reflects unresolved V genes, and no reason is known for the rest. The V and J calls and the clone size are those of that table, but D and trimming were determined from the DNA. The sample has some 87,000 clones on record, 75% to 90% of them singletons. The ten largest clones take up about 3.7% of the sample.

Collaborating institutions collected whole blood in K2EDTA tubes following their own protocols. For TCRbeta analysis, collaborators shipped samples in one of three forms: frozen whole blood, isolated PBMCs, or DNA extracted from either of those sample types. Study-wide conclusions, independent of this receptor: The amount of clinical and demographic metadata varied by source and participant and was provided uncurated.

Sequences LNHDA (CDR1) and SQIVND (CDR2) are obtained from the germline V gene (reference sequence). Its CDR3 holds 17 amino acids, cysteine through phenylalanine. CDR3 DNA only is kept here, 51 bases in frame from base 1. Trimming takes 5 bases off V and 0 bases off J; junction bases not matched to a gene: 10. The V and J genes are TRBV19 and TRBJ1-1; TRBD1 fits 9 bases in the junction. The TCR originated in a woman aged 70-85 years with acute or convalescent COVID-19. The sequencing sample was made of peripheral blood. The CDR3 amino acid sequence is: CASSPSDRGLMNTEAFF. The bases are TGTGCCAGTAGTCCATCGGACAGGGGCCTCATGAACACTGAAGCTTTCTTT.